The 20 T cell receptor beta chains presented below share a single source sample, sequenced in a study of cytomegalovirus exposure and HLA in healthy donors. The PCR made use of 60 Vbeta and 13 Jbeta primers. Generated by immunoSEQ multiplex PCR, the TCRdb table keeps only in-frame clones and is missing some. The table records 200,000 to 250,000 clones, around 79% of them present only once. Sequencing input: PBMCs. These receptors were obtained from a man younger than 30 in good health and CMV-seronegative.

The chain couples TRBV7-3 to TRBJ2-1; possible D gene TRBD2, 5 bases. Trimming took off 3 bases at V and 4 bases at J, with 7 bases between the two ends. CDR1 is SGHTA, CDR2 FQGTGA, per germline. There are 13 residues in the CDR3. CDR3 in DNA: TGTGCCAGCAGCTTCGGGGTATACAATGAGCAGTTCTTC. It specifies CASSFGVYNEQFF.

This sequence joins TRBV7-2 and TRBJ2-3; TRBD2 matches at 14 bases. V shed 0 bases, J shed 3 bases, and the junction held 2 bases outside the gene matches. Germline lookup yields CDR1 SGHTA and CDR2 FQGNSA. The CDR3 sequence is 17 residues long. The DNA for the CDR3 is TGTGCCAGCAGCTTAGCCGGGACTAGCGGGAGTACAGATACGCAGTATTTT. Translated, it gives CASSLAGTSGSTDTQYF.

The J gene is TRBJ1-5, the V gene TRBV6-5; 7 nucleotides agree with TRBD1. Germline V CDR1 and CDR2: MNHEY, SVGAGI. This CDR3 has 15 residues. V lost 7 bases, J lost 5 bases, and 11 bases stayed unmatched. In DNA form, the CDR3 reads TGTGCCAGCACCCTAGGCCAGGGGGGCGATCAGCCCCAGCATTTT. Protein: CASTLGQGGDQPQHF.

The rearrangement joins TRBV7-9 to TRBJ2-7, with 8 positions matching TRBD2. This CDR3 is 15 amino acids long. CDR1 is SEHNR, CDR2 FQNEAQ, per germline (reference sequence). The J segment lost 4 bases and the V segment lost 3 bases, leaving 8 bases of the junction unmatched. This CDR3 is CASSLGGLGGYEQYF. CDR3 bases: TGTGCCAGCAGCTTGGGGGGACTAGGAGGTTACGAGCAGTACTTC.

The chain uses TRBV6-5 and TRBJ2-7; D might be TRBD1 (6 bases). The CDR3 loop spans 12 amino acids. Germline V lookup: CDR1 MNHEY, CDR2 SVGAGI. V was clipped by 5 bases and J by 6 bases, with 11 bases between them. This CDR3 reads CASSQWGREQYF. The CDR3 DNA is TGTGCCAGCAGTCAGTGGGGGCGCGAGCAGTACTTC.

The rearrangement uses TRBV28 and TRBJ2-1, with D possibly TRBD2 on 6 matching bases. This CDR3 contains 15 residues. V was cut by 7 bases and J by 3 bases, with 16 bases left in between. Germline CDR1 and CDR2: MDHEN and SYDVKM. Written as DNA, the CDR3 is TGTGCCAGCATCCCCATAGCGGAAGGCTACAATGAGCAGTTCTTC. This gives the protein CASIPIAEGYNEQFF.

In this sample, this clone turned up a few times. The genes are TRBV12-5 and TRBJ1-5; 9 bases are a match to TRBD1. The CDR3 extends over 19 amino acids. Germline CDR1 LGHNT, CDR2 FRNRAP. Unmatched junction bases numbered 13, after V lost 4 bases and J lost 0 bases. The DNA of the CDR3 is TGTGCTAGTGGTTCTAGGACAGGGGACACCTTTTATAGCAATCAGCCCCAGCATTTT. Protein product: CASGSRTGDTFYSNQPQHF.

V gene TRBV11-3 combines with J gene TRBJ2-3, with D unresolved. V lost 2 bases to trimming and J lost 0 bases, with 6 bases between them. The germline CDR1 and CDR2 sequences are SGHNT and YENEEA. This CDR3 region has 14 residues. This CDR3 is CASSLSSSTDTQYF. CDR3 sequence (DNA): TGTGCCAGCAGCTTAAGCTCCAGCACAGATACGCAGTATTTT.

The chain recombines TRBV5-1 with TRBJ2-7; TRBD1 matches 9 bases. The J segment lost 6 bases and the V segment lost 0 bases, leaving 13 bases of the junction unmatched. CDR3 size: 17 residues. Germline loops: CDR1 SGHRS, CDR2 YFSETQ. The CDR3 reads CASSLGEGTGSRAEQYF. The CDR3 region has the DNA TGCGCCAGCAGCTTGGGAGAAGGGACAGGGTCGCGGGCCGAGCAGTACTTC.

The CDR3 nucleotides read TGTGCCAGCAGTGAATCCCGACAGAGCTCTGGAAACACCATATATTTT. Translating it yields CASSESRQSSGNTIYF. This chain joins TRBV25-1 and TRBJ1-3; D is perhaps TRBD1 (5 bases). In germline, CDR1 is MGHDK, CDR2 SYGVNS. The CDR3 totals 16 residues. Trimming stripped 1 base from V and 0 bases from J, with 10 bases between.

This chain joins TRBV25-1 and TRBJ2-2; a possible D gene is TRBD1 (6 bases). This CDR3 is 15 amino acids long. Germline CDR1 is MGHDK and CDR2 is SYGVNS. Trimming pared 7 bases from V and 2 bases from J, leaving 14 bases between. The CDR3 region is CASTDRQANTGELFF. In DNA form, the CDR3 reads TGTGCCAGCACCGACCGACAGGCTAACACCGGGGAGCTGTTTTTT.

The chain is built from TRBV7-3 and TRBJ2-7, with 8 bases aligning to TRBD1. The trim removed 5 bases at V and 6 bases at J, leaving 6 bases unmatched. Germline V gene data show CDR1 as SGHTA and CDR2 as FQGTGA. The CDR3 length is 13 residues. The CDR3 region has the DNA TGTGCCAGCAGCCTGACAGGGGCGGGCGAGCAGTACTTC. Translated: CASSLTGAGEQYF.

The J gene is TRBJ2-3, the V gene TRBV6-5, with TRBD1 identical over 8 bases. CDR3 length: 15 amino acids. V gave up 6 bases and J gave up 6 bases; unmatched junction bases: 11. Germline V CDR1 and CDR2: MNHEY, SVGAGI. CDR3 loop: CASSHGTGGTDTQYF. In nucleotides, the CDR3 is TGTGCCAGCAGCCACGGTACAGGGGGGACGGATACGCAGTATTTT.

The rearrangement joins TRBV6-4 to TRBJ2-7, with 7 nucleotides matching TRBD2. The CDR3 consists of 17 residues. The trim removed 0 bases at V and 5 bases at J, leaving 13 bases unmatched. Per the germline V gene, CDR1 is MRHNA and CDR2 is SNTAGT. The CDR3 loop is CASSDSSQRDLSHEQYF. The DNA for the CDR3 is TGTGCCAGCAGTGACTCGAGTCAGCGGGACCTTTCTCACGAGCAGTACTTC.

The chain joins TRBV27 to TRBJ1-1; 8 nucleotides line up with TRBD1. Germline-derived CDR1 and CDR2 are MNHEY and SMNVEV (reference sequence). CDR3 length equals 18 residues. V shed 8 bases, J shed 1 base, and the junction held 18 bases outside the gene matches. DNA for the CDR3: TGTGCCAGCTCCCCACGACAGGGGTGGTGGATAGGGAACACTGAAGCTTTCTTT. It encodes CASSPRQGWWIGNTEAFF.

The chain is built from TRBV27 and TRBJ1-4, with D possibly being TRBD1 (5 bases). This CDR3 is built from 14 residues. Trimming pared 6 bases from V and 4 bases from J, leaving 12 bases between. Germline-derived CDR1 and CDR2 are MNHEY and SMNVEV (reference sequence). As DNA, the CDR3 is TGTGCCAGCAGAACTCAGGGCTATAATGAAAAACTGTTTTTT. It encodes CASRTQGYNEKLFF.

The rearrangement joins TRBV28 to TRBJ2-3; a weak D match, TRBD2 (6 bases). Per germline, CDR1 MDHEN and CDR2 SYDVKM. The CDR3 length is 15 residues. Deletions cut 2 bases from V and 3 bases from J, with 12 bases between. The CDR3 coding sequence is TGTGCCAGCAGTTTAATGGGGGGATGGACAGATACGCAGTATTTT. It encodes CASSLMGGWTDTQYF.

This chain joins TRBV21-1 and TRBJ2-1; the table's TRBD1 call for D was not verified on the DNA. TRBV21-1 is a recognized pseudogene. CDR3 length: 15 residues. The CDR3 DNA reads as TGTGCCAGCCCCAGAGAGCCAGGTGGGCCCAATGAGCAGTTCTTC. It yields the protein CASPREPGGPNEQFF.

The J gene is TRBJ2-5, the V gene TRBV5-6; the match to TRBD2 covers 10 bases. The V gene end was trimmed by 4 bases and the J gene end by 4 bases; junction bases not matched to a gene: 7. The CDR3 totals 15 residues. The germline gives CDR1 SGHDT, CDR2 YYEEEE. The CDR3 loop is CASSRRAGGLETQYF. As DNA, the CDR3 is TGTGCCAGCAGCCGGAGAGCGGGGGGGTTAGAGACCCAGTACTTC.

This clone has just a few counts. The J gene is TRBJ2-2, the V gene TRBV7-8; no clear D gene. CDR3 length: 17 amino acids. V lost 1 base and J 2 bases, leaving 14 bases between the germline ends. Per germline, CDR1 SGHVS and CDR2 FQNEAQ. This chain's CDR3 is CASSLESPRYNTGELFF. CDR3 coding DNA: TGTGCCAGCAGCTTAGAGTCTCCGAGGTACAACACCGGGGAGCTGTTTTTT.